This T cell receptor beta chain was sequenced in a study of T cell changes during pregnancy in multiple sclerosis. V lost 0 bases, J lost 5 bases, and 13 bases lay in between. This CDR3 has 15 residues. The germline V gene encodes CDR1 MGHRA and CDR2 YSYEKL. This table comes from immunoSEQ multiplex PCR, and its TCRdb copy is limited to in-frame clones, with some not included. The sample includes 27,000 or so clones, around nine tenths of them seen just once. The clonotype was recovered from a female donor with multiple sclerosis, enrolled in a pregnancy study. The chain has TRBV4-1 and TRBJ2-5; D is possibly TRBD2 (5 bases). Source: CD8+ T cells from peripheral blood mononuclear cells, taken in the second trimester of pregnancy. The CDR3 coding sequence is TGCGCCAGCAGCCAAGATTGGAGGCCGGGGGAGACCCAGTACTTC. It codes for CASSQDWRPGETQYF.